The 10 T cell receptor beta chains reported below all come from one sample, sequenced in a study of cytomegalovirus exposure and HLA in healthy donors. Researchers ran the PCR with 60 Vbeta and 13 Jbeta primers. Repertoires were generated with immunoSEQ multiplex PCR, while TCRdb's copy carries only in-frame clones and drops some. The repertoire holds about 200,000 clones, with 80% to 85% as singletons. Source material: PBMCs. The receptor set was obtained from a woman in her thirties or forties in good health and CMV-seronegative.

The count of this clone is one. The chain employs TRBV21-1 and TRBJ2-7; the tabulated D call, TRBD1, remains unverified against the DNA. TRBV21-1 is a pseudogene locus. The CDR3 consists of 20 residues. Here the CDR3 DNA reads TGTGCCAGCAGCAAAGCGCTTTTCTTTCGTGGGCGGACAGGCCCCTACGAGCAGTACTTC. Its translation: CASSKALFFRGRTGPYEQYF.

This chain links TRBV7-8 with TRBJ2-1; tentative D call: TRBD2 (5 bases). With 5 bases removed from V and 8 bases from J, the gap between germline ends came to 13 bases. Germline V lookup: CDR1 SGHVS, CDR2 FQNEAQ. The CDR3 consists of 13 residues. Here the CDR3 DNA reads TGTGCCAGCAGCCCTCCCGGGATTGATGAGCAGTTCTTC. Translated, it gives CASSPPGIDEQFF.

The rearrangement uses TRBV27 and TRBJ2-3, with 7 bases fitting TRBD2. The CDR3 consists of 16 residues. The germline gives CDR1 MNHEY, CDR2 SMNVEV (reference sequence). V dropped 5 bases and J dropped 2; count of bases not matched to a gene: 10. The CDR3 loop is CASSRSASGLTDTQYF. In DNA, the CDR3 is TGTGCCAGCAGTCGGTCGGCTAGCGGACTCACAGATACGCAGTATTTT.

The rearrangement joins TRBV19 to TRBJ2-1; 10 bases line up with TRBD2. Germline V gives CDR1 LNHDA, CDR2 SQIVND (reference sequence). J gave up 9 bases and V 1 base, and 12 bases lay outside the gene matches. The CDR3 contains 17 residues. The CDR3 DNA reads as TGTGCCAGTAGTATAGGGGAGTTAGCGGGAGGAGTGGGTGAGCAGTTCTTC. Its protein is CASSIGELAGGVGEQFF.

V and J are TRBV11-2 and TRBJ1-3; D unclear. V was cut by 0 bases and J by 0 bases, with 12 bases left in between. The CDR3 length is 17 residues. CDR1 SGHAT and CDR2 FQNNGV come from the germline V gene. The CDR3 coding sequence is TGTGCCAGCAGCTTAGATGGGCAGACGGTCTCTGGAAACACCATATATTTT. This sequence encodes CASSLDGQTVSGNTIYF.

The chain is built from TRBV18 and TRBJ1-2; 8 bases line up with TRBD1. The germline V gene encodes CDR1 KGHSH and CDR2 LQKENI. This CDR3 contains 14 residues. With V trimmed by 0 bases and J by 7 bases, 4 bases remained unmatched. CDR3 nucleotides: TGTGCCAGCTCACCACCGGGACAGGTATCTGGCTACACCTTC. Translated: CASSPPGQVSGYTF.

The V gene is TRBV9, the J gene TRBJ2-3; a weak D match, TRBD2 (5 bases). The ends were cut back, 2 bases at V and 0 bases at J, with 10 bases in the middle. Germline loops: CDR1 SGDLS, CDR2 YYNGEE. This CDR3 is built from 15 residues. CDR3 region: CASSVTERSTDTQYF. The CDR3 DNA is TGTGCCAGCAGCGTTACAGAGCGGAGCACAGATACGCAGTATTTT.

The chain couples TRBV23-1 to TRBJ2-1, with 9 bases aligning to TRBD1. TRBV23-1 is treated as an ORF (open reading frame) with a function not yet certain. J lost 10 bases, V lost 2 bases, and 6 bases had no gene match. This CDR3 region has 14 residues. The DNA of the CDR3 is TGCGCCAGCAGTCAAGGGACAGGGACCTTCGAGCAGTTCTTC. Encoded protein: CASSQGTGTFEQFF.

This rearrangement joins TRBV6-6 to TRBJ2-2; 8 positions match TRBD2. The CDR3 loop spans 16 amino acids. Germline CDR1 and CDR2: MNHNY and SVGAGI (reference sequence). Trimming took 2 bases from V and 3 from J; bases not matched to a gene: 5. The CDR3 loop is CASSYGGRTDTGELFF. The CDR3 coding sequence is TGTGCCAGCAGTTACGGCGGGAGGACGGACACCGGGGAGCTGTTTTTT.

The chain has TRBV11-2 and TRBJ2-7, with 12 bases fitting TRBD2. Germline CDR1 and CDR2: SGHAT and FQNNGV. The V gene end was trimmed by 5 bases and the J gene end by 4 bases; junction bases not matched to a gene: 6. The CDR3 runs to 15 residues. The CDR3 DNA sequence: TGTGCCAGCAGCGAAGGACTAGCGGGGCCTTACGAGCAGTACGTC. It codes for CASSEGLAGPYEQYV.